Listed here are 21 T cell receptor beta chains from one sample, sequenced in a study of cytomegalovirus exposure and HLA in healthy donors (dated by TCRdb to between 2016 and 2019). Preparation of the library involved the immunoSEQ multiplex PCR assay. The multiplex PCR relied on a mix of 60 forward primers for TCR Vbeta segments and 13 reverse primers for TCR Jbeta segments. What TCRdb holds here is the immuneACCESS table cut down to in-frame rearrangements. Part of the clones is not present; checked against another copy, under half of the missing clones reflect an unresolved V gene, and the others are unexplained. For this sample there are about 160,000 clones; about 80% appear just once. The ten biggest clones cover roughly 1.3% of the sample. Material: PBMCs. These receptor sequences come from a man under 40 in good health and CMV-seronegative.

V and J are TRBV5-5 and TRBJ1-1; a weak D match, TRBD1 (6 bases). This CDR3 has 12 residues. Trimming shortened V by 3 bases and J by 4 bases, and 7 bases separated the two germline ends. From germline, CDR1 is SGHKS and CDR2 YYEKEE (reference sequence). The CDR3 region is CASSSQGTEAFF. As DNA, the CDR3 is TGTGCCAGCAGCTCACAGGGCACTGAAGCTTTCTTT.

The rearrangement links TRBV10-3 to TRBJ2-5; a weak D match, TRBD1 (6 bases). The CDR3 runs to 12 residues. CDR1 ENHRY and CDR2 SYGVKD come from the germline V gene. Between the trimmed V and J ends, which lost 10 bases and 0 bases, there was a span of 9 bases. As DNA, the CDR3 is TGTGCCAGTGGACAGAACCAAGAGACCCAGTACTTC. Protein product: CASGQNQETQYF.

As for this clone: Other DNA sequences in the sample encode the same CDR3. J is TRBJ1-1 and V is TRBV4-3; TRBD1 matches at 7 bases. The length of the CDR3 is 14 residues. V dropped 4 bases and J dropped 5; count of bases not matched to a gene: 7. Germline CDR1 is LGHNA and CDR2 is YSLEER. For the CDR3, the DNA is TGCGCCAGCAGCCGACAGGGAGAGGGGACTGAAGCTTTCTTT. This gives the protein CASSRQGEGTEAFF.

This chain uses TRBV10-1 with TRBJ2-1, with 8 bases that match TRBD2. Unmatched junction bases numbered 8, after V lost 5 bases and J lost 8 bases. Germline CDR1 reads WNHNN; CDR2 reads SYGVQD (reference sequence). The CDR3 consists of 14 residues. CDR3 DNA: TGCGCCAGCAGTCCCGGGACTAGTTTTGATGAGCAGTTCTTC. Translated, it gives CASSPGTSFDEQFF.

The chain uses TRBV2 and TRBJ2-7; possibly TRBD1 for D (5 bases). V was clipped by 1 base and J by 3 bases, with 13 bases between them. The CDR3 runs to 15 residues. From germline, CDR1 is SNHLY and CDR2 FYNNEI. The CDR3 nucleotides are TGTGCCAGCAGTGAAGTTGTATTAGGGGACTACGAGCAGTACTTC. Translated: CASSEVVLGDYEQYF.

The J gene is TRBJ2-2, the V gene TRBV10-3; 13 bases map to TRBD2. Unmatched junction bases numbered 6, after V lost 6 bases and J lost 2 bases. Germline V CDR1 and CDR2: ENHRY, SYGVKD. The CDR3 has 17 residues. The CDR3 sequence: CAIRTGLAGSNTGELFF. CDR3 nucleotides: TGTGCCATCAGGACGGGACTAGCGGGATCAAACACCGGGGAGCTGTTTTTT.

The chain couples TRBV7-3 to TRBJ2-7, with TRBD2 matching over 7 bases. Germline trimming cut 2 bases from V and 3 bases from J; bases unmatched to any gene: 1. CDR1 and CDR2 (germline): SGHTA, FQGTGA. CDR3 size: 13 residues. The chain's CDR3 is CASSLGEGYEQYF. DNA for the CDR3: TGTGCCAGCAGCTTAGGGGAGGGCTACGAGCAGTACTTC. Full variable domain (missing parts from reference TRBV7-3 and TRBJ2-7): GAGVSQTPSNKVTEKGKYVELRCDPISGHTALYWYRQSLGQGPEFLIYFQGTGAADDSGLPNDRFFAVRPEGSVSTLKIQRTERGDSAVYLCASSLGEGYEQYFGPGTRLTVT.

The rearrangement uses TRBV14 and TRBJ2-7; the match to TRBD2 covers 9 bases. The CDR3 is 14 amino acids. V shed 1 base and J 7 bases; nucleotides not matched to a gene: 5. Looked up from germline, CDR1 is SGHDN and CDR2 is FVKESK. CDR3 in DNA: TGTGCCAGCAGCCAAGTCGGACTAGCGAGGGAGCAGTACTTC. Translating gives CASSQVGLAREQYF.

J is TRBJ1-1 and V is TRBV5-1; a possible D gene is TRBD1 (6 bases). Germline CDR1 and CDR2: SGHRS and YFSETQ. V was trimmed by 3 bases and J by 11 bases, leaving 14 bases between them. The CDR3 loop spans 12 amino acids. The CDR3 region has the DNA TGCGCCAGCAGCTCCTGGGACACCGAGGCTTTCTTT. As protein: CASSSWDTEAFF.

This clone was counted between two and nine times. The rearrangement links TRBV6-5 to TRBJ2-7, with D possibly being TRBD2 (5 bases). The CDR3 sequence is 13 residues long. The germline CDR1 and CDR2 sequences are MNHEY and SVGAGI. V lost 6 bases and J 2 bases, leaving 11 bases between the germline ends. This CDR3 reads CASRKTSTYEQYF. The CDR3 DNA reads TGTGCCAGCAGAAAAACTAGTACCTACGAGCAGTACTTC.

A word on this clone: The germline gene is not matched at one end of the junction; a read error may be the cause. The J gene is TRBJ2-5, the V gene TRBV30; tentative D call: TRBD1 (5 bases). The CDR3 is made up of 14 amino acids. Germline values: CDR1 GTSNPN, CDR2 SVGIG (reference sequence). The CDR3 region is CAWIKGFEREAQYF. The CDR3 region has the DNA TGTGCCTGGATCAAGGGGTTCGAGAGAGAGGCCCAGTACTTC.

The rearrangement links TRBV19 to TRBJ2-7, with TRBD2 identical over 11 bases. With V trimmed by 3 bases and J by 2 bases, 12 bases remained unmatched. The CDR3 has 18 residues. Per germline, CDR1 LNHDA and CDR2 SQIVND (reference sequence). CDR3 sequence (DNA): TGTGCCAGTAGTATCAATATCCCACTAGCGGGAGTCCCCTACGAGCAGTACTTC. Translation: CASSINIPLAGVPYEQYF. Based on the CDR3 plus reference TRBV19 and TRBJ2-7, the full variable domain is DGGITQSPKYLFRKEGQNVTLSCEQNLNHDAMYWYRQDPGQGLRLIYYSQIVNDFQKGDIAEGYSVSREKKESFPLTVTSAQKNPTAFYLCASSINIPLAGVPYEQYFGPGTRLTVT.

The chain recombines TRBV5-4 with TRBJ1-1; D might be TRBD1 (5 bases). Trimming shortened V by 4 bases and J by 0 bases, and 13 bases separated the two germline ends. This CDR3 contains 15 residues. In germline, CDR1 is SGHNT, CDR2 YYREEE (reference sequence). CDR3 DNA sequence: TGTGCCAGCAGCGGCGGGGGACGGCTGAACACTGAAGCTTTCTTT. It is translated as CASSGGGRLNTEAFF.

This clone occurred once. The V and J genes are TRBV18 and TRBJ1-1; 7 bases align to TRBD1. J gave up 0 bases and V 6 bases, and 4 bases lay outside the gene matches. The CDR3 has 14 amino acids. Germline V gene lookup returns CDR1 KGHSH and CDR2 LQKENI. The DNA for the CDR3 is TGTGCCAGCTCCCCCGACAGGGTGAACACTGAAGCTTTCTTT. Translated: CASSPDRVNTEAFF.

The chain links TRBV30 to TRBJ2-5; the D is unclear. Germline V gene sequence: CDR1 GTSNPN, CDR2 SVGIG (reference sequence). The CDR3 is 13 residues long. V was clipped by 0 bases and J by 6 bases, with 11 bases between them. Here the CDR3 reads CAWSVATIKTQYF. CDR3 sequence (DNA): TGTGCCTGGAGTGTAGCGACGATTAAGACCCAGTACTTC.

The V call is TRBV28, the J call TRBJ1-1; 9 nucleotides line up with TRBD1. V was clipped by 2 bases and J by 3 bases; unmatched bases: 13. Germline V gene lookup returns CDR1 MDHEN and CDR2 SYDVKM. This CDR3 has 18 residues. CDR3 sequence reads: CASSLDLQGAVRDTEAFF. CDR3 bases: TGTGCCAGCAGTTTAGACTTACAGGGGGCGGTGCGGGACACTGAAGCTTTCTTT.

The genes are TRBV7-8 and TRBJ1-1; D gene unclear. This CDR3 contains 15 residues. Per the germline V gene, CDR1 is SGHVS and CDR2 is FQNEAQ. V lost 2 bases, J lost 1 base, and 11 bases lay in between. In DNA, the CDR3 is TGTGCCAGCAGCTTATTGGCGGGCAGGAACACTGAAGCTTTCTTT. It encodes CASSLLAGRNTEAFF. The full variable domain, its missing parts supplied by reference TRBV7-8 and TRBJ1-1, is GAGVSQSPRYKVAKRGQDVALRCDPISGHVSLFWYQQALGQGPEFLTYFQNEAQLDKSGLPSDRFFAERPEGSVSTLKIQRTQQEDSAVYLCASSLLAGRNTEAFFGQGTRLTVV.

V and J are TRBV9 and TRBJ1-2; D remains unclear. The CDR3 length is 13 residues. Trimming pared 3 bases from V and 1 base from J, leaving 7 bases between. The germline CDR1 and CDR2 sequences are SGDLS and YYNGEE. The DNA of the CDR3 is TGTGCCAGCAGCGAAGCTCTTAACTATGGCTACACCTTC. Translated, it gives CASSEALNYGYTF.

This clone has only a few counts. The CDR3 bases are TGTGCCAGCAGCCAAGTCCGGGCCGGGGAGCTGTTTTTT. Encoded protein: CASSQVRAGELFF. V usage is TRBV14 and J usage is TRBJ2-2; D gene ambiguous. V dropped 1 base and J dropped 6 bases, with 6 bases sitting between them. Germline loops: CDR1 SGHDN, CDR2 FVKESK. CDR3 length equals 13 residues.

This chain links TRBV7-2 with TRBJ1-4; TRBD1 matches at 7 bases. This CDR3 has 15 residues. CDR1 and CDR2 (germline): SGHTA, FQGNSA. With V trimmed by 4 bases and J by 6 bases, 8 bases remained unmatched. The CDR3 bases are TGTGCCAGCAGCTCAACAGGGGCCTCTCATGAAAAACTGTTTTTT. Translating gives CASSSTGASHEKLFF.

V is TRBV4-2 and J is TRBJ2-2; no reliable D call. The V and J ends lost 1 base and 0 bases respectively, with 9 bases between them. This CDR3 comprises 16 residues. Germline CDR1 reads LGHNA; CDR2 reads YNFKEQ. CDR3 in amino acids: CASSQGGGANTGELFF. The CDR3 DNA reads TGTGCCAGCAGCCAAGGAGGCGGAGCGAACACCGGGGAGCTGTTTTTT.